Listed below are T cell receptor beta chains from one sample, sequenced in a study of radiation and T cells in renal cell carcinoma. Some clones are missing from TCRdb's copy, which holds only in-frame ones; the method was immunoSEQ multiplex PCR. The table has about 140,000 clones, approximately 82% seen once; the top ten hold roughly a quarter. The sequencing here drew on blood, taken from a patient whose treatment included radiotherapy and nephrectomy. All receptors come from a woman aged 50 to 60 with renal cell carcinoma. CDR3s include the opening cysteine and the closing phenylalanine or tryptophan.

V gene: TRBV4-2
J gene: TRBJ2-7
CDR3 protein: CASSQQKGYSYEQYF

V gene: TRBV2
J gene: TRBJ1-5
CDR3 protein: CASSIEGGANQPQHF

V gene: TRBV9
J gene: TRBJ2-3
CDR3 protein: CASATPAGEGDTQYF

V gene: TRBV6-5
J gene: TRBJ2-5
CDR3 protein: CASSQQSLYQETQYF

V gene: TRBV29-1
J gene: TRBJ2-6
CDR3 protein: CSAPETGPSGANVLTF

V gene: TRBV19
J gene: TRBJ1-2
CDR3 protein: CASTKTGAYGYTF

V gene: TRBV29-1
J gene: TRBJ1-1
CDR3 protein: CSVGDRRNTEAFF

V gene: TRBV6-5
J gene: TRBJ1-4
CDR3 protein: CASSQRDRHNEKLFF

V gene: TRBV10-3
J gene: TRBJ2-2
CDR3 protein: CAASGSGQLPNTGELFF

V gene: TRBV6-9
J gene: TRBJ1-5
CDR3 protein: CASSYWGQQLNQPQHF

V gene: TRBV18
J gene: TRBJ2-1
CDR3 protein: CASSPLSGEDNEQFF

V gene: TRBV5-6
J gene: TRBJ1-1
CDR3 protein: CASSLPGQGRTEAFF

V gene: TRBV10-2
J gene: TRBJ2-2
CDR3 protein: CASSASLGELFF

V gene: TRBV30
J gene: TRBJ2-7
CDR3 protein: CAWATGEGTYEQYF

V gene: TRBV5-6
J gene: TRBJ2-7
CDR3 protein: CASSLPSGGAYEQYF

V gene: TRBV7-2
J gene: TRBJ1-5
CDR3 protein: CASSHNIGQGSQPQHF

V gene: TRBV4-1
J gene: TRBJ2-2
CDR3 protein: CASSQAMWGGTGELFF

V gene: TRBV29-1
J gene: TRBJ2-3
CDR3 protein: CSVGGTGGGVDTQYF

V gene: TRBV30
J gene: TRBJ1-5
CDR3 protein: CAWSVLDREGQPQHF

V gene: TRBV4-1
J gene: TRBJ2-7
CDR3 protein: CASSQQLAAPYEQYF

V gene: TRBV15
J gene: TRBJ2-5
CDR3 protein: CATSRAGSGQETQYF

V gene: TRBV6-6
J gene: TRBJ2-5
CDR3 protein: CASSYDRVETQYF

V gene: TRBV5-1
J gene: TRBJ2-7
CDR3 protein: CASSLAVSSYEQYF